This T cell receptor beta chain derives from a study of lymphopenia after photon versus proton radiotherapy. Assay used: immunoSEQ multiplex PCR; TCRdb lists only in-frame clones, some missing. Among 60,000 or so clones listed, around 88% were seen once. Turning to this clone: Its antigen is not identified.

Study observations and caveats: Post-nadir TCR diversity decline inversely tracked overall survival among those who died. Better survival with proton therapy was suggested as possible, not demonstrated. Photon-treated patients lost naive T cells and TCR diversity; proton-treated stayed stable.

The CDR3 consists of 13 residues. CDR1 is SNHLY, CDR2 FYNNEI, per germline. With 4 bases removed from V and 7 bases from J, the gap between germline ends came to 10 bases. The receptor was isolated from a man in his forties with gastric cancer. The chain has TRBV2 and TRBJ1-4, with a tentative D call TRBD1 (5 bases). This specimen consisted of peripheral blood, obtained from a patient treated with photon-based radiotherapy. The CDR3 coding sequence is TGTGCCAGCAGTGCGCAGGGTGGTGAAAAACTGTTTTTT. Protein sequence: CASSAQGGEKLFF.